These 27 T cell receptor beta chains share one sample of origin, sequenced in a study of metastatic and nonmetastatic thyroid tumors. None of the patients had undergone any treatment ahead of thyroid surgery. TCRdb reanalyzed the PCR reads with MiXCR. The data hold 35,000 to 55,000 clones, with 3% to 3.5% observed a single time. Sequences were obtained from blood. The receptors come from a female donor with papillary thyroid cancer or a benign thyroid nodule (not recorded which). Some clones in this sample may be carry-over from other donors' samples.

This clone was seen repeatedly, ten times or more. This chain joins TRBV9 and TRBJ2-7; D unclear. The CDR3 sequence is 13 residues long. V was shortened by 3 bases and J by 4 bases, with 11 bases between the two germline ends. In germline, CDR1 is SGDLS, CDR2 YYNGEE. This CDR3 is CASSASPGYEQYF. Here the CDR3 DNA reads TGTGCCAGCAGCGCGTCGCCAGGTTACGAGCAGTACTTC.

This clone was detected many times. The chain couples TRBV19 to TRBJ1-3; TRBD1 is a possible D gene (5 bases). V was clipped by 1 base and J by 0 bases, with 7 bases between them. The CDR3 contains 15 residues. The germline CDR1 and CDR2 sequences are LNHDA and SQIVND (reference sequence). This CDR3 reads CASSIGDSSGNTIYF. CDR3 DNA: TGTGCCAGTAGTATAGGAGACAGCTCTGGAAACACCATATATTTT.

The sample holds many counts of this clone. CDR3 nucleotides: TGTGCCAGCAGCGTAGATCTGTTGGATGAGCAGTTCTTC. Protein sequence: CASSVDLLDEQFF. J is TRBJ2-1 and V is TRBV9; no reliable D call. The germline V gene has CDR1 SGDLS and CDR2 YYNGEE. V dropped 0 bases and J dropped 8 bases, with 9 bases sitting between them. The CDR3 spans 13 residues.

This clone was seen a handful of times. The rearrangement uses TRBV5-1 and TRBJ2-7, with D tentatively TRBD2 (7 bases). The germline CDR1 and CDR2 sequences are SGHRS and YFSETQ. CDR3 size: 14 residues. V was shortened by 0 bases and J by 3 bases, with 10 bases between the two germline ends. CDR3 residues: CASSLEGGGYEQYF. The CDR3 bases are TGCGCCAGCAGCTTGGAGGGGGGGGGCTACGAGCAGTACTTC.

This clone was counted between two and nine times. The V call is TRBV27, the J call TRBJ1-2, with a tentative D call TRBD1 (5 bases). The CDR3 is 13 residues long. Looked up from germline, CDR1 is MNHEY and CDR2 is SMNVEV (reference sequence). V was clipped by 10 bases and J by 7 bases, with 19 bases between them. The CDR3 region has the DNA TGTGCCACCGGGGGGGGAAGTGGTGGTGGCTACACCTTC. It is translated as CATGGGSGGGYTF.

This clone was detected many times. The chain's CDR3 is CSARPVLGNTEAFF. CDR3 sequence (DNA): TGCAGTGCTAGGCCCGTTTTGGGGAACACTGAAGCTTTCTTT. The V gene is TRBV20-1, the J gene TRBJ1-1; D remains ambiguous. Germline lookup yields CDR1 DFQATT and CDR2 SNEGSKA (reference sequence). V was pared by 3 bases and J by 1 base, with 12 bases between. This CDR3 is 14 amino acids long.

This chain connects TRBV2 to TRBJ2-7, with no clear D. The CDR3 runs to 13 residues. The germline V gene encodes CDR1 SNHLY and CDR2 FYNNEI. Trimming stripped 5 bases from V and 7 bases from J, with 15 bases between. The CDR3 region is CASSRNLRGEQYF. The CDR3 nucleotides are TGTGCCAGCAGTAGAAACCTTAGAGGAGAGCAGTACTTC. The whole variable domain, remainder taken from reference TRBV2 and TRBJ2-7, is EPEVTQTPSHQVTQMGQEVILRCVPISNHLYFYWYRQILGQKVEFLVSFYNNEISEKSEIFDDQFSVERPDGSNFTLKIRSTKLEDSAMYFCASSRNLRGEQYFGPGTRLTVT.

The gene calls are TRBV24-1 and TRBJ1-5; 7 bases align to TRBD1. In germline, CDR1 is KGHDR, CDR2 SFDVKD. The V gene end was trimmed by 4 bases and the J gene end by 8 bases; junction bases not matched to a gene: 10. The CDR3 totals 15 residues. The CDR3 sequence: CATSEGQTPFEPQHF. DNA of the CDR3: TGTGCCACCAGTGAGGGACAGACCCCATTTGAGCCCCAGCATTTT.

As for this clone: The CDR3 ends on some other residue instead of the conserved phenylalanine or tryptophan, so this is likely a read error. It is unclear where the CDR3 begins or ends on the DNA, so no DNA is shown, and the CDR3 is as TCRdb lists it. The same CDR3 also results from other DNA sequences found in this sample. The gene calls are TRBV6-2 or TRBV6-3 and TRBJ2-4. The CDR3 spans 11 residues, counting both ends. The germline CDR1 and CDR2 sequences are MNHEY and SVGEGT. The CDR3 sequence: CASSYRDIQSL.

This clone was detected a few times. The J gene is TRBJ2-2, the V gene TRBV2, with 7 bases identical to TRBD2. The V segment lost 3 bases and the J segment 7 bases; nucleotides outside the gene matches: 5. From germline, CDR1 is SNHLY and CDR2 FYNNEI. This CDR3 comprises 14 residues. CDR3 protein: CASSENGRFGELFF. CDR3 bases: TGTGCCAGCAGTGAGAACGGGAGGTTCGGGGAGCTGTTTTTT.

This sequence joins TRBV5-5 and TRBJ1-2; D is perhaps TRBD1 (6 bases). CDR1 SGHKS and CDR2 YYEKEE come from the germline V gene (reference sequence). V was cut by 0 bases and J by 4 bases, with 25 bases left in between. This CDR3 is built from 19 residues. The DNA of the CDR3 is TGTGCCAGCAGCTTGGCGGGTAACAGGGAGGGGTTTCGCGGCTATGGCTACACCTTC. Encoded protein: CASSLAGNREGFRGYGYTF.

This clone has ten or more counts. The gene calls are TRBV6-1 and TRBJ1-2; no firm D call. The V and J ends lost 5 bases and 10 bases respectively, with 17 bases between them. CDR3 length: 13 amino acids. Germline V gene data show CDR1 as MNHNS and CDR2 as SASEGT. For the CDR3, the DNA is TGTGCCAGCAGTTTCGGTAGCCGTGGTGACTACACCTTC. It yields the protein CASSFGSRGDYTF.

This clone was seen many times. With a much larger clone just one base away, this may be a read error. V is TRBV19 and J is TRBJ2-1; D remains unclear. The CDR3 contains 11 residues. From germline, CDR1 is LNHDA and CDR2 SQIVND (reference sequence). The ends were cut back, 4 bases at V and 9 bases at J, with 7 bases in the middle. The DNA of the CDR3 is TGTGCCAGTAGTAATCTAGTTGAGCAGTTCTTC. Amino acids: CASSNLVEQFF.

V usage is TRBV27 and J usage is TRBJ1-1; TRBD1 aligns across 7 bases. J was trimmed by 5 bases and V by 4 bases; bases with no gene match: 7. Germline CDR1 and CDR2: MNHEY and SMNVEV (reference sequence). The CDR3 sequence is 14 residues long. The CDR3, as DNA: TGTGCCAGCAGTTCTGGGGACAGTCGGACTGAAGCTTTCTTT. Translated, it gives CASSSGDSRTEAFF.

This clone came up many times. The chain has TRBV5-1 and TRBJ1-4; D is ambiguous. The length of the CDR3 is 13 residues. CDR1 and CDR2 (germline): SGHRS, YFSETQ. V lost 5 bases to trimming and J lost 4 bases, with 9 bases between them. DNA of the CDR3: TGCGCCAGCAGTCTACGGGGTAATGAAAAACTGTTTTTT. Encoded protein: CASSLRGNEKLFF.

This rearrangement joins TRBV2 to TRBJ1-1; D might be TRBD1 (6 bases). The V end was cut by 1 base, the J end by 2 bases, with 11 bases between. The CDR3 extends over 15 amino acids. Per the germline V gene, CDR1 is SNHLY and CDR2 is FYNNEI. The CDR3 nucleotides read TGTGCCAGCAGTGAAGATGGCAGGGGTAACACTGAAGCTTTCTTT. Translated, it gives CASSEDGRGNTEAFF.

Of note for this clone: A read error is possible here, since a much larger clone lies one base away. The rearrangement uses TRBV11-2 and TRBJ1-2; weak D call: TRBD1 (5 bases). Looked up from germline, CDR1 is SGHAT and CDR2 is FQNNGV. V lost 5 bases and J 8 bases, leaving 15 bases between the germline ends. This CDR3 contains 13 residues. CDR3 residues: CASSAVRAGGYTF. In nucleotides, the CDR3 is TGTGCCAGCAGCGCAGTCAGGGCTGGGGGCTACACCTTC.

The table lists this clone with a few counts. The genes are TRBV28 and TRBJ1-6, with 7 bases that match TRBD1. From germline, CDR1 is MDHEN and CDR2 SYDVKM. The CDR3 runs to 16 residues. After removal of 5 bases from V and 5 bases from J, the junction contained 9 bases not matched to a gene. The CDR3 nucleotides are TGTGCCAGCAGTCATTCCCCAGGGGGAAATAATTCACCCCTCCACTTT. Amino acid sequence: CASSHSPGGNNSPLHF.

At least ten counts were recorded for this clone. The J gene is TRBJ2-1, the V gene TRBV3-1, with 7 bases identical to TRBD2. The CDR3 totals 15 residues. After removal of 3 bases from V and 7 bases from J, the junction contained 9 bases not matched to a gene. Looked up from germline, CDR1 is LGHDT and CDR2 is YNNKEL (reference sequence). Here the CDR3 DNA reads TGTGCCAGCAGCCATTGGGCGGGAGAACGTAATGAGCAGTTCTTC. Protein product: CASSHWAGERNEQFF.

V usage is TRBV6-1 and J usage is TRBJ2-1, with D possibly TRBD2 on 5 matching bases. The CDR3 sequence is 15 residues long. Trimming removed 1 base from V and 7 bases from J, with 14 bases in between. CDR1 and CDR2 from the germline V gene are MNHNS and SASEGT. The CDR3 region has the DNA TGTGCCAGCAGTGAAGTAAGTGGCCTAGCTAATGAGCAGTTCTTC. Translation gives CASSEVSGLANEQFF.

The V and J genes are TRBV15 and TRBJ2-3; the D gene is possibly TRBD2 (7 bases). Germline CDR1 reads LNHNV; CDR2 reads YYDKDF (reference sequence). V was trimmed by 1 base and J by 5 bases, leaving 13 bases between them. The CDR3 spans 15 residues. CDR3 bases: TGTGCCACCAGCAGAGGTGGACAGCGGGGAGATACGCAGTATTTT. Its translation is CATSRGGQRGDTQYF.

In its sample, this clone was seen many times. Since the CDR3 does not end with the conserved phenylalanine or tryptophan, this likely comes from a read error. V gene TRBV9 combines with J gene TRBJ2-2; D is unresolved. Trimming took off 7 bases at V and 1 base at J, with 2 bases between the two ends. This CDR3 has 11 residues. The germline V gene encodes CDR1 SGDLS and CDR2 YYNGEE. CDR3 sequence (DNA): TGTGCCAGCGGGAACACCGGGGAGCTGTTTTCT. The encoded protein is CASGNTGELFS.

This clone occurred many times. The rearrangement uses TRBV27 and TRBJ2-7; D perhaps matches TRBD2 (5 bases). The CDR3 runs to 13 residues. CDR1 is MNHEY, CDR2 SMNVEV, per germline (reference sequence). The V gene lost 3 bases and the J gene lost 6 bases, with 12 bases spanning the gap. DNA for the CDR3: TGTGCCAGCAGTTTCCGGGATTCGGGCGAGCAGTACTTC. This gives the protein CASSFRDSGEQYF.

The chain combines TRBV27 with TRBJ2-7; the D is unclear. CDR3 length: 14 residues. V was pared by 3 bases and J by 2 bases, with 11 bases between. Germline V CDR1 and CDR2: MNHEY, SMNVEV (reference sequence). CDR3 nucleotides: TGTGCCAGCAGTTTTCAGGCAGGCGCCTACGAGCAGTACTTC. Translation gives CASSFQAGAYEQYF.

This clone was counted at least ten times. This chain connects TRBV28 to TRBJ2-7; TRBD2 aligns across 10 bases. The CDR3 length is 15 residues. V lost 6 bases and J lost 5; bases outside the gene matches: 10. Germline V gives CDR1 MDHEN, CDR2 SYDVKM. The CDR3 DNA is TGTGCCAGCAGATCCCTAGCGGGAGAGTCTGACGAGCAGTACTTC. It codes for CASRSLAGESDEQYF.

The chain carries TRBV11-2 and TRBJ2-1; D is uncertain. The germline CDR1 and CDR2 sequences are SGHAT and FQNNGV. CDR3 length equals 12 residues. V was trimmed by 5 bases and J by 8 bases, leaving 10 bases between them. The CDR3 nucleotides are TGTGCCAGCAGCGGTTGGGTGGATGAGCAGTTCTTC. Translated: CASSGWVDEQFF.

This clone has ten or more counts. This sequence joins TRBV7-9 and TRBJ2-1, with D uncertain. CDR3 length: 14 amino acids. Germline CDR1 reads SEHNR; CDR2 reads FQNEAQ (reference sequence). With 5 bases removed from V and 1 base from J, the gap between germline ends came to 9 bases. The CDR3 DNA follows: TGTGCCAGCAGCGGGATGTGGTCCTACAATGAGCAGTTCTTC. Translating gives CASSGMWSYNEQFF.